Presented here are 12 T cell receptor beta chains from one specimen sequenced in a study of blood T cell repertoires in COVID-19. Using immunoSEQ multiplex PCR, the repertoire was profiled, and TCRdb retains in-frame clones only, with some absent. The sample lists about 150,000 clones; about four fifths were seen once. The sequenced sample was peripheral blood. These receptor sequences come from a woman in her 70s who had recovered from COVID-19.

CDR3 sequence: CASSPPGGRATDTQYF. The CDR3 DNA is TGTGCCAGCAGCCCACCGGGGGGGAGGGCGACAGATACGCAGTATTTT. The V gene is TRBV7-3, the J gene TRBJ2-3, with 8 nucleotides matching TRBD2. V lost 5 bases, J lost 3 bases, and 10 bases stayed unmatched. This CDR3 comprises 16 residues. CDR1 and CDR2 (germline): SGHTA, FQGTGA.

The gene calls are TRBV27 and TRBJ2-7; 12 positions match TRBD2. With 3 bases clipped from V and 2 bases from J, the junction kept 14 bases outside the gene matches. The CDR3 consists of 19 residues. Germline V lookup: CDR1 MNHEY, CDR2 SMNVEV (reference sequence). CDR3 region: CASSFRGRLAGGSAYEQYF. DNA of the CDR3: TGTGCCAGCAGTTTCCGGGGGCGGCTAGCGGGAGGGTCGGCCTACGAGCAGTACTTC.

This chain links TRBV6-5 with TRBJ2-5, with 9 positions matching TRBD1. The CDR3 spans 15 residues. Per the germline V gene, CDR1 is MNHEY and CDR2 is SVGAGI. The junction had 7 bases not matched to a gene; V was cut back by 6 bases and J by 2 bases. CDR3: CASSTGGAGQETQYF. CDR3 sequence (DNA): TGTGCCAGCAGCACAGGGGGCGCCGGGCAAGAGACCCAGTACTTC.

V gene TRBV5-1 combines with J gene TRBJ2-5, with 11 positions matching TRBD2. J lost 5 bases, V lost 3 bases, and 12 bases had no gene match. CDR1 SGHRS and CDR2 YFSETQ come from the germline V gene. The CDR3 runs to 17 residues. Here the CDR3 reads CASSSLLAGGPRETQYF. CDR3 DNA: TGCGCCAGCAGCTCCCTGTTAGCGGGAGGGCCGCGCGAGACCCAGTACTTC.

V usage is TRBV28 and J usage is TRBJ1-5; weak D call: TRBD1 (6 bases). The CDR3 consists of 21 residues. V lost 6 bases and J 0 bases, leaving 30 bases between the germline ends. Germline V gene data show CDR1 as MDHEN and CDR2 as SYDVKM. This CDR3 reads CASSPFWGRDSGTYSNQPQHF. DNA for the CDR3: TGTGCCAGCAGCCCCTTTTGGGGGCGAGACAGTGGGACATATAGCAATCAGCCCCAGCATTTT.

The chain combines TRBV5-8 with TRBJ1-3; D is perhaps TRBD1 (6 bases). The CDR3 is 14 amino acids. CDR1 and CDR2 (germline): SGHTS, YDEGEE. Trimming took off 5 bases at V and 4 bases at J, with 13 bases between the two ends. The CDR3 protein is CASSWGPVGNTIYF. Written as DNA, the CDR3 is TGTGCCAGCAGTTGGGGGCCGGTGGGAAACACCATATATTTT.

This clone appeared a few times. V is TRBV2 and J is TRBJ1-1; 10 nucleotides agree with TRBD1. This CDR3 spans 14 amino acids. After removal of 6 bases from V and 6 bases from J, the junction contained 7 bases not matched to a gene. The germline V gene encodes CDR1 SNHLY and CDR2 FYNNEI. The CDR3 is CASSGTGEAAEAFF. Written as DNA, the CDR3 is TGTGCCAGCAGCGGGACAGGGGAAGCGGCTGAAGCTTTCTTT.

The rearrangement uses TRBV18 and TRBJ1-5, with D possibly TRBD1 on 6 matching bases. Trimming shortened V by 6 bases and J by 0 bases, and 15 bases separated the two germline ends. Germline CDR1 KGHSH, CDR2 LQKENI. The CDR3 extends over 16 amino acids. CDR3 region: CASSPTGRGSNQPQHF. As DNA, the CDR3 is TGTGCCAGCTCCCCGACAGGTCGGGGTAGCAATCAGCCCCAGCATTTT.

The genes are TRBV29-1 and TRBJ1-1; D is perhaps TRBD1 (6 bases). The CDR3 length is 13 residues. Trimming pared 8 bases from V and 5 bases from J, leaving 18 bases between. Germline loops: CDR1 SQVTM, CDR2 ANQGSEA. CDR3 bases: TGCAGCTCTAGGGAGGGGGAATTTACTGAAGCTTTCTTT. This sequence encodes CSSREGEFTEAFF.

This rearrangement joins TRBV19 to TRBJ2-3; D not certain. V lost 1 base to trimming and J lost 6 bases, with 8 bases between them. Germline values: CDR1 LNHDA, CDR2 SQIVND (reference sequence). The CDR3 contains 13 residues. The CDR3, as DNA: TGTGCCAGTAGTATAGGACTCGGGGATACGCAGTATTTT. Amino acids: CASSIGLGDTQYF.

The rearrangement uses TRBV5-5 and TRBJ1-6, with 8 bases identical to TRBD1. V lost 1 base to trimming and J lost 6 bases; unmatched junction nucleotides: 9. From germline, CDR1 is SGHKS and CDR2 YYEKEE (reference sequence). The CDR3 has 17 residues. The CDR3 reads CASSLRSQGASNSPLHF. In DNA form, the CDR3 reads TGTGCCAGCAGCTTGAGGTCCCAGGGGGCCAGTAATTCACCCCTCCACTTT. Complete variable domain (other parts from reference TRBV5-5 and TRBJ1-6): DAGVTQSPTHLIKTRGQQVTLRCSPISGHKSVSWYQQVLGQGPQFIFQYYEKEERGRGNFPDRFSARQFPNYSSELNVNALLLGDSALYLCASSLRSQGASNSPLHFGNGTRLTVT.

This chain connects TRBV7-9 to TRBJ1-2, with D perhaps matching TRBD1 (6 bases). Germline V lookup: CDR1 SEHNR, CDR2 FQNEAQ (reference sequence). The CDR3 loop spans 13 amino acids. Trimming removed 5 bases at V and 0 bases at J, with 7 bases between. CDR3 residues: CASSGDTNYGYTF. The DNA for the CDR3 is TGTGCCAGCAGCGGGGACACTAACTATGGCTACACCTTC.